What follows is one T cell receptor beta chain and its context. The antigen is not known. A single record per CDR3 protein comes from TCRdb applying MiXCR to the RT-PCR reads. In the table there are about half a million distinct CDR3 sequences, around 25% of which are singletons. The data originate from a study of response to subunit inactivated influenza vaccine. Study-level points and caveats: It was suggested by the authors that few new T cells are recruited by each seasonal influenza vaccination.

Germline CDR1 reads LNHDA; CDR2 reads SQIVND (reference sequence). The CDR3 sequence is 16 residues long. The V end was cut by 1 base, the J end by 4 bases, with 14 bases between. The genes are TRBV19 and TRBJ2-1; tentatively, D is TRBD2 (5 bases). The receptor's source is a man aged 50 to 60 who received an inactivated influenza vaccine. The sample consisted of CD4+ T cells sorted from PBMCs, taken roughly 5 days after vaccination. For the CDR3, the DNA is TGTGCCAGTAGTATAGGTCCGTTTGGAGGTTACAATGAGCAGTTCTTC. Its protein product is CASSIGPFGGYNEQFF.